Each of the 29 T cell receptor beta chains below was sequenced from the same sample in a study of blood T cell repertoires in COVID-19. Measured with immunoSEQ multiplex PCR; TCRdb has only the in-frame clones, and not every one. The table has a few hundred thousand clones, approximately 88% seen once. Sequencing input: PBMCs or T cells enriched from blood (not recorded which). All receptors come from a woman aged 40 to 50 with acute COVID-19.

This clone was counted a single time. This chain uses TRBV2 with TRBJ1-1, with D perhaps TRBD1 (5 bases). The CDR3 is 13 residues long. V was pared by 7 bases and J by 0 bases, with 9 bases between. The germline V gene encodes CDR1 SNHLY and CDR2 FYNNEI. CDR3: CASIPTVNTEAFF. The CDR3, as DNA: TGTGCCAGCATCCCGACAGTGAACACTGAAGCTTTCTTT.

This sequence joins TRBV28 and TRBJ1-5, with 7 nucleotides matching TRBD1. The V gene's germline CDR1 is MDHEN and CDR2 SYDVKM. The V gene end was trimmed by 6 bases and the J gene end by 9 bases; junction bases not matched to a gene: 5. The CDR3 runs 12 residues. The chain's CDR3 is CASSSGQPPQHF. DNA of the CDR3: TGTGCCAGCAGCTCGGGACAGCCGCCCCAGCATTTT.

This chain links TRBV9 with TRBJ1-2, with 7 positions matching TRBD1. CDR3 length: 15 residues. Per the germline V gene, CDR1 is SGDLS and CDR2 is YYNGEE. V lost 3 bases to trimming and J lost 5 bases; unmatched junction nucleotides: 10. CDR3 region: CASSARQGLGYGYTF. CDR3 sequence (DNA): TGTGCCAGCAGCGCCCGACAGGGTTTAGGGTATGGCTACACCTTC.

The chain has TRBV7-3 and TRBJ1-6; TRBD1 agrees at 7 bases. With 1 base clipped from V and 4 bases from J, the junction kept 7 bases outside the gene matches. The CDR3 extends over 17 amino acids. Germline values: CDR1 SGHTA, CDR2 FQGTGA. CDR3 residues: CASSLRGGSLYNSPLHF. CDR3 sequence (DNA): TGTGCCAGCAGCTTAAGAGGGGGCAGTTTATATAATTCACCCCTCCACTTT.

This sequence joins TRBV11-1 and TRBJ2-1; 10 nucleotides line up with TRBD2. Germline V gene data show CDR1 as SGHAT and CDR2 as FQDESV (reference sequence). The trim removed 0 bases at V and 8 bases at J, leaving 7 bases unmatched. The CDR3 runs 16 residues. The DNA of the CDR3 is TGTGCCAGCAGCTTAGCGGAACTAGCGGGATACTATGAGCAGTTCTTC. It codes for CASSLAELAGYYEQFF.

This rearrangement joins TRBV5-1 to TRBJ1-1, with no clear D. The length of the CDR3 is 14 residues. V lost 1 base to trimming and J lost 1 base, with 8 bases between them. The V gene's germline CDR1 is SGHRS and CDR2 YFSETQ. The CDR3 DNA reads as TGCGCCAGCAGCTTGTATGGAGGGAACACTGAAGCTTTCTTT. As protein: CASSLYGGNTEAFF.

The CDR3 reads CATSKIARVDTEAFF. The CDR3 nucleotides read TGTGCCACCAGCAAGATAGCTAGAGTAGACACTGAAGCTTTCTTT. This chain connects TRBV15 to TRBJ1-1; D gene unclear. Germline loops: CDR1 LNHNV, CDR2 YYDKDF (reference sequence). There are 15 residues in the CDR3. V was cut by 4 bases and J by 3 bases, with 15 bases left in between.

The chain links TRBV10-3 to TRBJ1-1; possible D gene TRBD1, 6 bases. V was clipped by 3 bases and J by 5 bases, with 7 bases between them. This CDR3 has 12 residues. Per the germline V gene, CDR1 is ENHRY and CDR2 is SYGVKD. This CDR3 is CAISEGGTEAFF. The CDR3 nucleotides are TGTGCCATCAGTGAAGGGGGAACTGAAGCTTTCTTT.

This rearrangement joins TRBV6-5 to TRBJ2-2; no reliable D call. Germline V gene lookup returns CDR1 MNHEY and CDR2 SVGAGI. Trimming cost V 7 bases and J 3 bases, with 12 bases left between them. The CDR3 is 14 amino acids. The DNA for the CDR3 is TGTGCCAGCATCCCAAGAGTGGACACCGGGGAGCTGTTTTTT. Translation gives CASIPRVDTGELFF.

This sequence joins TRBV5-4 and TRBJ2-3, with 7 bases fitting TRBD2. The CDR3 is 15 amino acids. With V trimmed by 1 base and J by 2 bases, 4 bases remained unmatched. Germline lookup yields CDR1 SGHNT and CDR2 YYREEE (reference sequence). The CDR3 loop reads CASSLFGTNTDTQYF. The CDR3 DNA reads as TGTGCCAGCAGCTTGTTCGGGACTAACACAGATACGCAGTATTTT. Variable domain in full (rest from reference TRBV5-4 and TRBJ2-3): ETGVTQSPTHLIKTRGQQVTLRCSSQSGHNTVSWYQQALGQGPQFIFQYYREEENGRGNFPPRFSGLQFPNYSSELNVNALELDDSALYLCASSLFGTNTDTQYFGPGTRLTVL.

This sequence joins TRBV4-2 and TRBJ1-5; possible D gene TRBD1, 5 bases. CDR1 LGHNA and CDR2 YNFKEQ come from the germline V gene. Deletions cut 2 bases from V and 4 bases from J, with 12 bases between. There are 15 residues in the CDR3. The CDR3 spells CASSQSGRGNQPQHF. The CDR3 nucleotides are TGTGCCAGCAGCCAATCAGGGAGGGGTAATCAGCCCCAGCATTTT.

V and J are TRBV5-1 and TRBJ2-7; D gene ambiguous. Germline V CDR1 and CDR2: SGHRS, YFSETQ. With 3 bases removed from V and 0 bases from J, the gap between germline ends came to 7 bases. The CDR3 covers 13 residues. CDR3 DNA: TGCGCCAGCAGCTGGTCAGACTCCTACGAGCAGTACTTC. This codes for CASSWSDSYEQYF.

The rearrangement links TRBV25-1 to TRBJ1-2; D is unresolved. Germline CDR1 and CDR2: MGHDK and SYGVNS. The CDR3 is made up of 15 amino acids. V lost 1 base to trimming and J lost 7 bases, with 16 bases between them. The CDR3 loop reads CASSESAGIVSGYTF. Written as DNA, the CDR3 is TGTGCCAGCAGTGAATCTGCGGGGATCGTTTCTGGCTACACCTTC.

The V and J genes are TRBV5-4 and TRBJ1-2; possibly TRBD1 for D (6 bases). V lost 2 bases to trimming and J lost 6 bases, with 14 bases between them. Per the germline V gene, CDR1 is SGHNT and CDR2 is YYREEE (reference sequence). The CDR3 runs 14 residues. CDR3 bases: TGTGCCAGCAGCTTTGACAGGTTATTGGATGGCTACACCTTC. Amino acid sequence: CASSFDRLLDGYTF.

The gene calls are TRBV24-1 and TRBJ1-3, with D tentatively TRBD1 (5 bases). The V end was cut by 0 bases, the J end by 3 bases, with 8 bases between. This CDR3 is built from 15 residues. CDR1 is KGHDR and CDR2 is SFDVKD in the germline V gene. The DNA for the CDR3 is TGTGCCACCAGTGATTTGGCCAGGGATGGAAACACCATATATTTT. It specifies CATSDLARDGNTIYF.

The chain joins TRBV6-5 to TRBJ2-1; the D gene is possibly TRBD1 (6 bases). Germline CDR1 MNHEY, CDR2 SVGAGI. Between the trimmed V and J ends, which lost 8 bases and 3 bases, there was a span of 8 bases. The length of the CDR3 is 12 residues. The CDR3 DNA reads as TGTGCCAGCTTGGACAGCTACAATGAGCAGTTCTTC. Its translation is CASLDSYNEQFF.

The V gene is TRBV4-3, the J gene TRBJ2-1; 7 nucleotides align to TRBD1. CDR1 is LGHNA and CDR2 is YSLEER in the germline V gene. The CDR3 contains 15 residues. J was trimmed by 8 bases and V by 3 bases; bases with no gene match: 10. This CDR3 reads CASSHSRDSFDEQFF. The CDR3 nucleotides are TGCGCCAGCAGCCACTCCCGGGACAGTTTCGATGAGCAGTTCTTC.

The chain recombines TRBV2 with TRBJ2-3, with TRBD2 matching 9 bases. CDR3 length equals 14 residues. J was trimmed by 6 bases and V by 8 bases; bases with no gene match: 9. Germline V lookup: CDR1 SNHLY, CDR2 FYNNEI. The chain's CDR3 is CASAGTSIADTQYF. Here the CDR3 DNA reads TGTGCCAGCGCCGGGACTAGCATTGCCGATACGCAGTATTTT.

The chain links TRBV23-1 to TRBJ2-1, with TRBD2 matching 10 bases. TRBV23-1 is classed as an ORF, of uncertain function. The CDR3 is 18 residues long. The V segment lost 0 bases and the J segment 1 base; nucleotides outside the gene matches: 6. The CDR3 sequence: CASSQSCLAGASYNEQFF. For the CDR3, the DNA is TGCGCCAGCAGTCAATCTTGTCTAGCGGGAGCTTCCTACAATGAGCAGTTCTTC.

The chain is built from TRBV19 and TRBJ2-1, with TRBD1 matching over 7 bases. The J segment lost 10 bases and the V segment lost 5 bases, leaving 2 bases of the junction unmatched. CDR3 length equals 11 residues. Germline assignment: CDR1 LNHDA and CDR2 SQIVND (reference sequence). CDR3: CASSEDREQFF. The CDR3 region has the DNA TGTGCCAGTAGTGAGGACAGGGAGCAGTTCTTC.

The chain couples TRBV9 to TRBJ1-6, with unresolved D. The germline V and J ends were trimmed by 3 bases and 4 bases, with 14 bases remaining between them. The CDR3 extends over 16 amino acids. Germline V gene lookup returns CDR1 SGDLS and CDR2 YYNGEE. CDR3 sequence: CASSGTAVPYNSPLHF. As DNA, the CDR3 is TGTGCCAGCAGCGGTACAGCGGTCCCGTATAATTCACCCCTCCACTTT.

The genes are TRBV19 and TRBJ1-1; D might be TRBD1 (6 bases). The length of the CDR3 is 15 residues. V was clipped by 7 bases and J by 4 bases, with 19 bases between them. Germline lookup yields CDR1 LNHDA and CDR2 SQIVND (reference sequence). The CDR3 region is CASTERGGRGTEAFF. CDR3 sequence (DNA): TGTGCCAGTACCGAACGCGGGGGGCGAGGCACTGAAGCTTTCTTT.

The gene calls are TRBV5-8 and TRBJ2-5, with TRBD2 identical over 12 bases. V dropped 1 base and J dropped 4; count of bases not matched to a gene: 2. Germline CDR1 is SGHTS and CDR2 is YDEGEE. This CDR3 has 15 residues. CDR3: CASSLSLAGGETQYF. Here the CDR3 DNA reads TGTGCCAGCAGCTTGTCACTAGCGGGGGGAGAGACCCAGTACTTC.

This clone was seen only a few times. The chain links TRBV5-4 to TRBJ2-1; TRBD2 is a possible D gene (6 bases). The germline V gene encodes CDR1 SGHNT and CDR2 YYREEE (reference sequence). The CDR3 consists of 16 residues. V dropped 0 bases and J dropped 3 bases, with 13 bases sitting between them. The chain's CDR3 is CASSLGAASDYNEQFF. Written as DNA, the CDR3 is TGTGCCAGCAGCTTGGGAGCGGCTAGCGACTACAATGAGCAGTTCTTC.

The chain uses TRBV4-3 and TRBJ2-1; no clear D gene. Germline V gene data show CDR1 as LGHNA and CDR2 as YSLEER. CDR3 size: 15 residues. V was trimmed by 4 bases and J by 0 bases, leaving 10 bases between them. CDR3 sequence reads: CASSREYSSYNEQFF. The CDR3 DNA follows: TGCGCCAGCAGCCGAGAGTACAGCTCCTACAATGAGCAGTTCTTC.

The V gene is TRBV18, the J gene TRBJ2-7; maybe TRBD1 (6 bases). V shed 5 bases and J shed 5 bases, with 13 bases lying between them. The germline V gene encodes CDR1 KGHSH and CDR2 LQKENI. CDR3 size: 13 residues. The CDR3 loop reads CASSANRDHEQYV. The CDR3 DNA reads as TGTGCCAGCTCAGCCAACAGGGACCACGAGCAGTACGTC.

The CDR3 loop is CASSWELGQGPGEQYF. In nucleotides, the CDR3 is TGTGCCAGCAGCTGGGAACTCGGACAGGGACCGGGGGAGCAGTACTTC. The genes are TRBV7-9 and TRBJ2-7; 8 bases align to TRBD1. With 4 bases clipped from V and 7 bases from J, the junction kept 15 bases outside the gene matches. The germline gives CDR1 SEHNR, CDR2 FQNEAQ (reference sequence). The CDR3 spans 16 residues.

The chain employs TRBV11-3 and TRBJ2-5; TRBD2 agrees at 15 bases. Germline V lookup: CDR1 SGHNT, CDR2 YENEEA. The V and J ends lost 2 bases and 5 bases, in that order; junction bases with no gene match: 6. CDR3 length equals 17 residues. CDR3: CASSLLGLAGGIETQYF. CDR3 nucleotide sequence: TGTGCCAGCAGCTTATTGGGACTAGCGGGAGGTATTGAGACCCAGTACTTC.

As for this clone: Other DNA variants within this sample encode the same CDR3. This CDR3 is CASSLGGGQPQHF. As DNA, the CDR3 is TGTGCCAGCAGTTTAGGAGGGGGTCAGCCCCAGCATTTT. The chain couples TRBV12-3 or TRBV12-4 to TRBJ1-5; TRBD1 is a possible D gene (6 bases). This CDR3 contains 13 residues. V lost 1 base, J lost 6 bases, and 7 bases lay in between.